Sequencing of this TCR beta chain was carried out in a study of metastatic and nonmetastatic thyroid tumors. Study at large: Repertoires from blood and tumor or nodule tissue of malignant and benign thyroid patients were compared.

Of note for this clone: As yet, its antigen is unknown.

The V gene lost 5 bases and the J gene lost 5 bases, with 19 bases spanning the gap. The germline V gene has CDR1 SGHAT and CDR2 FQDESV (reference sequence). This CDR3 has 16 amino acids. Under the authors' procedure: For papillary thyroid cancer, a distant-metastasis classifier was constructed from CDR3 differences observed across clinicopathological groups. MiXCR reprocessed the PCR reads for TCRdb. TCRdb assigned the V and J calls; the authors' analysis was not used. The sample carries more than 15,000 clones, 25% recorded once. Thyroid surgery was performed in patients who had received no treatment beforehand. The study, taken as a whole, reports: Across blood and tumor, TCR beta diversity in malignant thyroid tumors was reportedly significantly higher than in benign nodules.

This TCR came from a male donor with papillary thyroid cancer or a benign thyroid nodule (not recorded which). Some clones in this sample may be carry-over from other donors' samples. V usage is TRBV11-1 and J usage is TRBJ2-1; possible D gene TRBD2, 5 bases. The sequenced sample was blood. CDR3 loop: CASSPDPAENHNEQFF. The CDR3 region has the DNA TGTGCCAGCAGCCCCGACCCAGCGGAGAACCACAATGAGCAGTTCTTC.